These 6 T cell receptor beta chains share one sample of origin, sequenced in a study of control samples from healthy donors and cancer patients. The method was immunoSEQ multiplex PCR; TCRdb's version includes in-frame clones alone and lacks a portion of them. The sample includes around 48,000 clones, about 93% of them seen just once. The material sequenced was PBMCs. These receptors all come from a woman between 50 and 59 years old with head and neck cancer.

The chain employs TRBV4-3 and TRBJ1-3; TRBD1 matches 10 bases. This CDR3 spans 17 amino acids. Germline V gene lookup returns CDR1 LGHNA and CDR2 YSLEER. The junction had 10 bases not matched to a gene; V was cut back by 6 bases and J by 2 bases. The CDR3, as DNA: TGCGCCAGCAGTCTCGGACAGGGGGGATGGCCTGGAAACACCATATATTTT. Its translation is CASSLGQGGWPGNTIYF.

CDR3 DNA: TGTGCCAGCAGACAACTAGCGGGGGTGGCAGATACGCAGTATTTT. Translating it yields CASRQLAGVADTQYF. The rearrangement links TRBV9 to TRBJ2-3; 11 nucleotides agree with TRBD2. Germline V gene lookup returns CDR1 SGDLS and CDR2 YYNGEE. CDR3 length: 15 amino acids. After removal of 5 bases from V and 4 bases from J, the junction contained 6 bases not matched to a gene.

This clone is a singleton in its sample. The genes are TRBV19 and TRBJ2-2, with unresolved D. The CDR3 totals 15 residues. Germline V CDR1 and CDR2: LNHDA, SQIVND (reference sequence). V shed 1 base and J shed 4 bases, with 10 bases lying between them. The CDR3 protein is CASSIATTFTGELFF. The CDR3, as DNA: TGTGCCAGTAGTATAGCGACAACTTTCACCGGGGAGCTGTTTTTT.

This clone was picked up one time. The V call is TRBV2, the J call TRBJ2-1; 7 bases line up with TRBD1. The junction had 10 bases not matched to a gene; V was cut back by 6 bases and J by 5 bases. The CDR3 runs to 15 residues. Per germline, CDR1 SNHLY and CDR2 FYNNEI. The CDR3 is CASSRSEQGNNEQFF. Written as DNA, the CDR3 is TGTGCCAGCAGCCGAAGCGAACAGGGGAACAATGAGCAGTTCTTC.

DNA for the CDR3: TGTGCCAGCAGTCATCAAACAGGGTTTTTAAACACCATATATTTT. Its protein product is CASSHQTGFLNTIYF. J is TRBJ1-3 and V is TRBV28, with TRBD1 as a possible D gene (6 bases). The CDR3 consists of 15 residues. Trimming stripped 5 bases from V and 6 bases from J, with 17 bases between. The V gene's germline CDR1 is MDHEN and CDR2 SYDVKM.

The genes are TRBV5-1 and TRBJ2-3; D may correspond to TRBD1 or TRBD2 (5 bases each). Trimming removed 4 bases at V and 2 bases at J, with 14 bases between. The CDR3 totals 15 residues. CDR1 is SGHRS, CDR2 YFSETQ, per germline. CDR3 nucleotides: TGCGCCAGCAGCCCAGGGAGCCCTCTCACAGATACGCAGTATTTT. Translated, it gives CASSPGSPLTDTQYF.